The 26 T cell receptor beta chains below all came from one sample that was sequenced in a study of blood T cell repertoires in COVID-19. Assay used: immunoSEQ multiplex PCR; TCRdb lists only in-frame clones, some missing. The table has 150,000 to 200,000 clones, about 81% seen once. Sequencing was carried out using peripheral blood. The receptors were gathered from a woman over 75 with COVID-19, enrolled during active disease.

The chain is built from TRBV5-5 and TRBJ2-3; D gene unclear. Trimming removed 3 bases at V and 2 bases at J, with 7 bases between. The CDR3 covers 13 residues. Germline V gives CDR1 SGHKS, CDR2 YYEKEE (reference sequence). This CDR3 reads CASSSGYTDTQYF. In nucleotides, the CDR3 is TGTGCCAGCAGCTCCGGGTACACAGATACGCAGTATTTT.

This clone is a singleton in its sample. The V gene is TRBV5-8, the J gene TRBJ2-5; 10 bases map to TRBD1. CDR3 length: 19 residues. Germline V gene lookup returns CDR1 SGHTS and CDR2 YDEGEE. V lost 5 bases to trimming and J lost 1 base; unmatched junction nucleotides: 17. The DNA of the CDR3 is TGTGCCAGCAGTCGCGACAGGGGGCAGGCTTCTATTCTCCAAGAGACCCAGTACTTC. Encoded protein: CASSRDRGQASILQETQYF.

The J gene is TRBJ2-1, the V gene TRBV7-9, with 8 bases identical to TRBD1. The CDR3 contains 14 residues. Per germline, CDR1 SEHNR and CDR2 FQNEAQ (reference sequence). The V and J ends lost 7 bases and 2 bases, in that order; junction bases with no gene match: 4. CDR3 DNA: TGTGCCAGCACCGGGACAGGAACCTACAATGAGCAGTTCTTC. Amino acid sequence: CASTGTGTYNEQFF.

V gene TRBV29-1 combines with J gene TRBJ1-1, with 10 positions matching TRBD1. Trimming cost V 7 bases and J 3 bases; bases outside gene matches: 5. CDR1 and CDR2 from the germline V gene are SQVTM and ANQGSEA. The CDR3 is made up of 13 amino acids. The CDR3 region is CSARQGAYTEAFF. Here the CDR3 DNA reads TGCAGCGCCCGACAGGGGGCCTACACTGAAGCTTTCTTT.

The chain links TRBV5-4 to TRBJ2-2; D might be TRBD1 (6 bases). V gave up 0 bases and J gave up 6 bases, with 6 bases separating them. This CDR3 comprises 13 residues. Looked up from germline, CDR1 is SGHNT and CDR2 is YYREEE (reference sequence). The CDR3 sequence: CASSLDRAGELFF. The DNA for the CDR3 is TGTGCCAGCAGCTTGGACAGGGCCGGGGAGCTGTTTTTT.

The rearrangement joins TRBV2 to TRBJ2-1, with D possibly TRBD2 on 6 matching bases. CDR3 size: 15 residues. Germline CDR1 and CDR2: SNHLY and FYNNEI. The V end was cut by 6 bases, the J end by 8 bases, with 20 bases between. The CDR3, as DNA: TGTGCCAGCAGCGACCCCGGGACTCAGGAGGATGAGCAGTTCTTC. This gives the protein CASSDPGTQEDEQFF.

J is TRBJ2-3 and V is TRBV5-1; 8 bases line up with TRBD1. The trim removed 3 bases at V and 0 bases at J, leaving 9 bases unmatched. The CDR3 has 17 amino acids. Germline CDR1 and CDR2: SGHRS and YFSETQ. The CDR3 DNA follows: TGCGCCAGCAGCTCCGGGACAGGTCTCCCTAGCACAGATACGCAGTATTTT. Its translation is CASSSGTGLPSTDTQYF. The full variable domain, completed using reference TRBV5-1 and TRBJ2-3, is KAGVTQTPRYLIKTRGQQVTLSCSPISGHRSVSWYQQTPGQGLQFLFEYFSETQRNKGNFPGRFSGRQFSNSRSEMNVSTLELGDSALYLCASSSGTGLPSTDTQYFGPGTRLTVL.

This clone was seen ten or more times. This chain links TRBV2 with TRBJ2-7, with 8 bases identical to TRBD1. This CDR3 comprises 15 residues. From germline, CDR1 is SNHLY and CDR2 FYNNEI. V dropped 6 bases and J dropped 1; count of bases not matched to a gene: 8. As DNA, the CDR3 is TGTGCCAGCAGAATGAGGACAGGGACTTCCTACGAGCAGTACTTC. Encoded protein: CASRMRTGTSYEQYF.

For the CDR3, the DNA is TGTGCCAGCAGTCGTCAATCGACAGTGAACACTGAAGCTTTCTTT. Translating it yields CASSRQSTVNTEAFF. The rearrangement uses TRBV7-2 and TRBJ1-1; D is possibly TRBD1 (5 bases). Germline CDR1 and CDR2: SGHTA and FQGNSA. The V end was cut by 6 bases, the J end by 0 bases, with 14 bases between. The CDR3 is 15 residues long. Combining the CDR3 with reference TRBV7-2 and TRBJ1-1 gives the whole variable domain GAGVSQSPSNKVTEKGKDVELRCDPISGHTALYWYRQSLGQGLEFLIYFQGNSAPDKSGLPSDRFSAERTGGSVSTLTIQRTQQEDSAVYLCASSRQSTVNTEAFFGQGTRLTVV.

This chain joins TRBV3-1 (or the pseudogene TRBV3-2) and TRBJ1-5, with 8 bases identical to TRBD1. CDR1 is LGHDT and CDR2 is YNNKEL in the germline V gene (reference sequence). The CDR3 extends over 17 amino acids. V lost 2 bases, J lost 3 bases, and 9 bases stayed unmatched. CDR3 DNA sequence: TGTGCCAGCAGCCAATCACCCGCGGGACAGGTCAATCAGCCCCAGCATTTT. Encoded protein: CASSQSPAGQVNQPQHF.

CDR3 DNA sequence: TGCGCCAGCAGCTTGGGCGGAAATTCCTACAATGAGCAGTTCTTC. This gives the protein CASSLGGNSYNEQFF. V usage is TRBV5-1 and J usage is TRBJ2-1; D is ambiguous. CDR1 SGHRS and CDR2 YFSETQ come from the germline V gene. Trimming removed 0 bases at V and 1 base at J, with 8 bases between. The CDR3 is made up of 15 amino acids.

The chain links TRBV5-5 to TRBJ1-5; no definite D call. The length of the CDR3 is 18 residues. Trimming took 4 bases from V and 2 from J, leaving 22 bases between them. The V gene's germline CDR1 is SGHKS and CDR2 YYEKEE (reference sequence). The CDR3: CASSQLVPHEIGNQPQHF. The CDR3, as DNA: TGTGCCAGCAGCCAACTCGTCCCGCACGAAATAGGCAATCAGCCCCAGCATTTT.

The rearrangement uses TRBV20-1 and TRBJ1-2; D gene uncertain. Trimming took 3 bases from V and 4 from J, leaving 15 bases between them. Per the germline V gene, CDR1 is DFQATT and CDR2 is SNEGSKA (reference sequence). The CDR3 runs 14 residues. DNA for the CDR3: TGCAGTGCTAGTCCCGCGGTTAGTGGCTATGGCTACACCTTC. It is translated as CSASPAVSGYGYTF.

The rearrangement joins TRBV29-1 to TRBJ2-1, with 10 bases identical to TRBD2. This CDR3 spans 13 amino acids. Unmatched junction bases numbered 4, after V lost 6 bases and J lost 5 bases. Germline V gives CDR1 SQVTM, CDR2 ANQGSEA. The CDR3 is CSVQRGGHNEQFF. The CDR3 DNA reads as TGCAGCGTACAGCGGGGGGGCCACAATGAGCAGTTCTTC.

The rearrangement links TRBV7-3 to TRBJ2-7; D is perhaps TRBD1 (5 bases). The CDR3 is 13 amino acids. The ends were cut back, 9 bases at V and 4 bases at J, with 16 bases in the middle. Germline V lookup: CDR1 SGHTA, CDR2 FQGTGA. CDR3 sequence reads: CASAPGFEYEQYF. The CDR3 DNA sequence: TGTGCCAGTGCCCCAGGGTTCGAGTACGAGCAGTACTTC.

This clone came up a few times. The CDR3 spells CASSQVQGHNIQYF. CDR3 bases: TGTGCCAGCAGCCAAGTTCAGGGCCACAACATTCAGTACTTC. The chain carries TRBV3-1 (or the pseudogene TRBV3-2) and TRBJ2-4, with D possibly matching TRBD1 (5 bases). Germline CDR1 and CDR2: LGHDT and YNNKEL (reference sequence). The length of the CDR3 is 14 residues. V was trimmed by 1 base and J by 7 bases, leaving 11 bases between them.

The CDR3 loop reads CASSLITSGRYEQYF. DNA of the CDR3: TGTGCCAGCAGCTTAATAACTAGCGGGAGGTACGAGCAGTACTTC. This chain connects TRBV7-2 to TRBJ2-7; the match to TRBD2 covers 12 bases. The junction had 3 bases not matched to a gene; V was cut back by 2 bases and J by 4 bases. The germline gives CDR1 SGHTA, CDR2 FQGNSA. The CDR3 has 15 amino acids.

This rearrangement joins TRBV11-2 to TRBJ2-1, with D perhaps matching TRBD2 (7 bases). CDR3 length: 12 amino acids. Germline CDR1 reads SGHAT; CDR2 reads FQNNGV. Between the trimmed V and J ends, which lost 7 bases and 15 bases, there was a span of 19 bases. The CDR3, as DNA: TGTGCCAGCATGGGGGGGGCGAGGTCGCCGTTCTTC. It yields the protein CASMGGARSPFF.

J is TRBJ2-1 and V is TRBV2; 16 bases are shared with TRBD2. The CDR3 is 15 residues long. The V gene end was trimmed by 7 bases and the J gene end by 8 bases; junction bases not matched to a gene: 5. Germline V gene lookup returns CDR1 SNHLY and CDR2 FYNNEI. CDR3 sequence reads: CASTLGTSGGDEQFF. DNA for the CDR3: TGTGCCAGCACCCTAGGGACTAGCGGGGGGGATGAGCAGTTCTTC.

The chain carries TRBV30 and TRBJ2-2, with 7 bases aligning to TRBD2. CDR3 length equals 14 residues. The junction had 7 bases not matched to a gene; V was cut back by 4 bases and J by 5 bases. CDR1 and CDR2 from the germline V gene are GTSNPN and SVGIG (reference sequence). The CDR3 nucleotides are TGTGCCTGGACCGCCGGGGGGAGAACCGGGGAGCTGTTTTTT. Translating it yields CAWTAGGRTGELFF. Full variable domain (rest looked up from reference TRBV30 and TRBJ2-2): SQTIHQWPATLVQPVGSPLSLECTVEGTSNPNLYWYRQAAGRGLQLLFYSVGIGQISSEVPQNLSASRPQDRQFILSSKKLLLSDSGFYLCAWTAGGRTGELFFGEGSRLTVL.

J is TRBJ2-7 and V is TRBV11-2; 9 bases align to TRBD2. Germline CDR1 and CDR2: SGHAT and FQNNGV. Germline trimming cut 0 bases from V and 0 bases from J; bases unmatched to any gene: 9. The CDR3 sequence is 18 residues long. This chain's CDR3 is CASSLDLAGAQSSYEQYF. CDR3 nucleotide sequence: TGTGCCAGCAGCTTAGATTTAGCGGGGGCACAAAGCTCCTACGAGCAGTACTTC. The full variable domain, with the rest looked up from reference TRBV11-2 and TRBJ2-7, is EAGVAQSPRYKIIEKRQSVAFWCNPISGHATLYWYQQILGQGPKLLIQFQNNGVVDDSQLPKDRFSAERLKGVDSTLKIQPAKLEDSAVYLCASSLDLAGAQSSYEQYFGPGTRLTVT.

V usage is TRBV27 and J usage is TRBJ2-5; D perhaps matches TRBD1 (6 bases). The V gene's germline CDR1 is MNHEY and CDR2 SMNVEV (reference sequence). V lost 6 bases and J 2 bases, leaving 13 bases between the germline ends. CDR3 length equals 14 residues. The CDR3 bases are TGTGCCAGCAGACCACTGCAGGGGCAAGAGACCCAGTACTTC. It specifies CASRPLQGQETQYF.

The chain employs TRBV18 and TRBJ1-2; D possibly corresponds to TRBD1 (5 bases). CDR1 and CDR2 from the germline V gene are KGHSH and LQKENI. The CDR3 consists of 15 residues. V lost 6 bases to trimming and J lost 6 bases, with 20 bases between them. CDR3 protein: CASSQLPLSGDGYTF. Written as DNA, the CDR3 is TGTGCCAGCTCCCAGCTACCCCTGTCGGGGGATGGCTACACCTTC.

The rearrangement links TRBV4-2 to TRBJ2-1; D is undetermined. Trimming took off 0 bases at V and 0 bases at J, with 6 bases between the two ends. The germline CDR1 and CDR2 sequences are LGHNA and YNFKEQ. The CDR3 has 15 residues. CDR3 DNA sequence: TGTGCCAGCAGCCAAGATCATAGCTCCTACAATGAGCAGTTCTTC. Protein: CASSQDHSSYNEQFF.

This clone was counted only a few times. The V call is TRBV11-3, the J call TRBJ2-2; D not certain. Germline V lookup: CDR1 SGHNT, CDR2 YENEEA. The length of the CDR3 is 15 residues. The V and J ends lost 3 bases and 2 bases respectively, with 10 bases between them. CDR3 nucleotides: TGTGCCAGCAGCTTCCGGGTGTTTAACACCGGGGAGCTGTTTTTT. It codes for CASSFRVFNTGELFF.

The CDR3 protein is CAISESGQDYSNQPQHF. The CDR3 nucleotides read TGTGCCATCAGTGAGTCGGGACAGGACTATAGCAATCAGCCCCAGCATTTT. The gene calls are TRBV10-3 and TRBJ1-5; 8 positions match TRBD1. The V segment lost 0 bases and the J segment 0 bases; nucleotides outside the gene matches: 4. There are 17 residues in the CDR3. Germline V gene sequence: CDR1 ENHRY, CDR2 SYGVKD.